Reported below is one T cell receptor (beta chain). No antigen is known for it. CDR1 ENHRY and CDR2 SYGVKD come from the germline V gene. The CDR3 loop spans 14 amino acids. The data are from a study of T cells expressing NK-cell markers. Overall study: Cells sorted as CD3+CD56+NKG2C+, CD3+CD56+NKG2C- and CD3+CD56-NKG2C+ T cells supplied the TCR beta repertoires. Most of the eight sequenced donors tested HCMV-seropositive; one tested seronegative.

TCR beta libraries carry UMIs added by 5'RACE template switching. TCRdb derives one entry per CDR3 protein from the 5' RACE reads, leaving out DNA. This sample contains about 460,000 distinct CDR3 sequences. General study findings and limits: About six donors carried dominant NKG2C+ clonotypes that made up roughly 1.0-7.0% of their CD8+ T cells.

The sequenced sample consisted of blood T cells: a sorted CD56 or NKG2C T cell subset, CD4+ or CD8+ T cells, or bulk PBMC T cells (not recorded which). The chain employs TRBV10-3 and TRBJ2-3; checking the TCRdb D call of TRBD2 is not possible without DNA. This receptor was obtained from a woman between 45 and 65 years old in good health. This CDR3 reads CAITVAGSTDTQYF.